The text below deals with one TCR beta chain. TCRdb reprocessed the 5' RACE reads with MiXCR, giving one entry per CDR3 protein. This repertoire shows a few hundred thousand distinct CDR3 sequences, 20% to 25% found once; its top ten account for around 3%. The data were taken from a study of identical twins. The V gene's germline CDR1 is SGHTA and CDR2 FQGNSA. This CDR3 has 13 residues. Unmatched junction bases numbered 2, after V lost 4 bases and J lost 4 bases. This same sample was also taken into another study, of T cells expressing NK-cell markers.

This chain links TRBV7-2 with TRBJ2-3, with 7 positions matching TRBD1. The TCR comes from a woman aged 18-29 years in good health. Sequencing was carried out using CD4+ T cells sorted from blood. This CDR3 reads CASSSTGPDTQYF. CDR3 sequence (DNA): TGTGCCAGCAGCTCGACAGGGCCAGATACGCAGTATTTT.